Below, one T cell receptor (beta chain) is given with its context. No antigen is known for it. Per the germline V gene, CDR1 is SEHNR and CDR2 is FQNEAQ (reference sequence). Trimming stripped 1 base from V and 6 bases from J, with 12 bases between. This CDR3 spans 14 amino acids. This entry is derived from a study of cytomegalovirus exposure and HLA in healthy donors. Across the whole study: A previous analysis identified approximately 120 million unique TCR beta sequences derived from roughly 180 million T cells. Notes on the study in general: Published work reported that the classifier diagnosed cytomegalovirus status with high specificity and sensitivity.

The PCR contained 60 Vbeta and 13 Jbeta primers. The protocol was immunoSEQ multiplex PCR, while the TCRdb copy is restricted to in-frame clones and leaves out a portion. This repertoire shows about 190,000 clones, 75% to 85% found once; its top ten account for approximately 2%. What was sequenced was PBMCs. This chain connects TRBV7-9 to TRBJ1-2; D not certain. The TCR originated in a woman aged 18-29 years in good health and CMV-seropositive. The CDR3 DNA is TGTGCCAGCAGCTTAGTTGGTGGGGAGGATGGCTACACCTTC. Its protein is CASSLVGGEDGYTF.